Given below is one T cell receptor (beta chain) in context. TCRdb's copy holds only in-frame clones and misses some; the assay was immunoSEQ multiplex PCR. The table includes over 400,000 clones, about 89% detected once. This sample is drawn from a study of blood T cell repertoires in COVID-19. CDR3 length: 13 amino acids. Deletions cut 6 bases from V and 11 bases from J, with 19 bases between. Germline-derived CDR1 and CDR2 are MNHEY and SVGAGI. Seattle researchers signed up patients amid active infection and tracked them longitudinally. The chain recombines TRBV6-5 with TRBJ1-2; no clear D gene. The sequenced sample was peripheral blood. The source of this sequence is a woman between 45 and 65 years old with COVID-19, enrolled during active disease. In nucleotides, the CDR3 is TGTGCCAGCAGACCAGACCAAACCCGGGAATACACCTTC. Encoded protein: CASRPDQTREYTF.